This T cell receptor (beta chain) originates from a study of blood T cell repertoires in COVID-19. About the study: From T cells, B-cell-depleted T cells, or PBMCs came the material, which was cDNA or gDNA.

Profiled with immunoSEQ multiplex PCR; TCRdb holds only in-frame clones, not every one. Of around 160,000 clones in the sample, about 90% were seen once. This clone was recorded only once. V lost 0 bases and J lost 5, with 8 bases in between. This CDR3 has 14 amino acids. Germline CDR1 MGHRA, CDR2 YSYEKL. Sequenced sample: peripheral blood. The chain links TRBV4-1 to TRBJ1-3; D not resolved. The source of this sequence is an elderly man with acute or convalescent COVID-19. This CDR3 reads CASSQEGSRNTIYF. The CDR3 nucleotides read TGCGCCAGCAGCCAAGAGGGGAGCCGAAACACCATATATTTT.